There are many counts of the clone carrying this TCR beta chain. CDR3 length: 14 amino acids. The V gene's germline CDR1 is KGHDR and CDR2 SFDVKD. Trimming at V came to 7 bases and at J to 7 bases, leaving 6 bases not matched to a gene. The sample belongs to a study of prognosis after radiotherapy for stage I lung cancer. On the study more broadly: Patients received stereotactic body radiotherapy alone, with no concurrent therapy.

Amplicons of TCR beta CDR3 were generated from genomic DNA by two-round multiplex PCR. The authors ran first-round PCR with primers specific to each TRBV and TRBJ gene. Each CDR3 protein gets one entry after TCRdb re-called the multiplex PCR reads with MiXCR. The sample lists around 20,000 distinct CDR3 sequences, about 40% occurring once. The clonotype was recovered from a donor aged 50 or older with non-small cell lung cancer. Sequencing used PBMCs, obtained before or after stereotactic body radiation therapy (not recorded which). V usage is TRBV24-1 and J usage is TRBJ2-1; TRBD2 agrees at 10 bases. CDR3 sequence (DNA): TGTGCCACCAGGGGCAGCGGGGGGGAGAATGAGCAGTTCTTC. Protein: CATRGSGGENEQFF.